What follows is one T cell receptor beta chain and its context. What it binds is not known. CDR1 GTSNPN and CDR2 SVGIG come from the germline V gene (reference sequence). The CDR3 loop spans 13 amino acids. J lost 9 bases, V lost 1 base, and 4 bases had no gene match. There was one heparinised blood draw per donor, averaging about 110 mL. Stem cell-like memory, regulatory, central memory and naive CD4+ cells were sorted via CD45RO/CCR7/CD25/CD127/CD95/CD27. This record comes from a study of beta chain features in type 1 diabetes. Study-wide findings and caveats: Shortening that was moderate but significant affected the TCRB CDR3s of Type 1 diabetes patients in all four CD4+ subsets. Type 1 diabetes patients showed fewer insertions and more deletions at VDJ junctions. Shorter templates might be favored by PCR, equally in patients and controls.

The whole isolated RNA underwent reverse transcription, so sequencing captured expressed TCRB transcripts. The method was immunoSEQ multiplex PCR; TCRdb's version includes in-frame clones alone and lacks a portion of them. Here the sample spans hundreds of thousands of clones, 11% being singletons. This receptor was obtained from a young man with type 1 diabetes. This chain uses TRBV30 with TRBJ2-2, with 8 bases identical to TRBD2. The material sequenced was naive CD4+ T cells from blood. Here the CDR3 DNA reads TGTGCCTGGAGTGGAGGCGGGGGGCGGGAGCTGTTTTTT. Protein: CAWSGGGGRELFF.